The present TCR beta chain was sequenced within a study of blood T cell repertoires in COVID-19. Source study methods: For nucleated cells, counts were estimated from reference gene primer amplification. Sequenced by immunoSEQ multiplex PCR; TCRdb stores in-frame clones only, minus some. V, J and clone size derive from that table, while D and trimming were established from the DNA sequence. The sample contains about 20,000 clones, around 90% of which appear only once. J lost 8 bases, V lost 7 bases, and 12 bases had no gene match. The CDR3 has 13 amino acids. Germline V lookup: CDR1 SQVTM, CDR2 ANQGSEA.

The specimen sequenced was peripheral blood. This clonotype was sampled from a man aged 65 to 85 with acute or convalescent COVID-19. The J gene is TRBJ1-2, the V gene TRBV29-1, with 8 bases identical to TRBD1. In DNA form, the CDR3 reads TGCAGCGCCCGCCCATCAGGGGGCGCGGGCTACACCTTC. Translated: CSARPSGGAGYTF. Together with reference TRBV29-1 and TRBJ1-2, the CDR3 gives the full variable domain: SAVISQKPSRDICQRGTSLTIQCQVDSQVTMMFWYRQQPGQSLTLIATANQGSEATYESGFVIDKFPISRPNLTFSTLTVSNMSPEDSSIYLCSARPSGGAGYTFGSGTRLTVV.